This T cell receptor (beta chain) was captured by sequencing in a study of blood T cell repertoires in COVID-19. About the study: T cells, B-cell-depleted T cells, or PBMCs supplied cDNA or gDNA.

Authors' data handling: Researchers report that nucleated cell counts were estimated from reference gene primer amplification. Assay used: immunoSEQ multiplex PCR; TCRdb lists only in-frame clones, some missing. That table gives V, J and clone size, and the DNA gave D and trimming. The sample gives 200,000 to 300,000 clones, approximately 86% of which show up once; about 3.5% is in the top ten. Adults between about 18 and 95 years of age took part from approximately 24 US areas. Germline trimming cut 6 bases from V and 0 bases from J; bases unmatched to any gene: 4. The length of the CDR3 is 16 residues. CDR1 is MDHEN, CDR2 SYDVKM, per germline.

Sample: PBMCs or T cells enriched from blood (not recorded which). The rearrangement links TRBV28 to TRBJ2-3; 12 bases line up with TRBD2. The receptor's source is a woman in her 40s with acute COVID-19. In DNA form, the CDR3 reads TGTGCCAGCAGACTAGCGGGAGGCCTTAGCACAGATACGCAGTATTTT. Translation: CASRLAGGLSTDTQYF.